This T cell receptor (beta chain) appears in the sequencing data of a study of T and B cells in COVID-19 patients. BIOMED2 TRB-A/B primer pools were used in multiplex TRB PCR. TCRdb reprocessed the multiplex PCR reads via MiXCR and lists one record per CDR3 protein. The repertoire holds roughly 15,000 distinct CDR3 sequences, with around a quarter as singletons. Germline V CDR1 and CDR2: SQVTM, ANQGSEA. V lost 5 bases to trimming and J lost 9 bases, with 11 bases between them. This CDR3 spans 10 amino acids. Judged by abundance, this clonotype is medium-sized. Its cognate antigen is unknown. Study outcomes and limitations: Active COVID-19 showed highly clonal TRB repertoires; recovery showed diversity and richness above healthy donors.

TRB was amplified from approximately 250-480 ng of blood genomic DNA. Input material: blood. The receptor was derived from a human donor who had recovered from COVID-19. The chain links TRBV29-1 to TRBJ2-7; possible D gene TRBD1, 5 bases. Written as DNA, the CDR3 is TGCAGCGTTTATAAAGGGGCGCAGTACTTC. It specifies CSVYKGAQYF.